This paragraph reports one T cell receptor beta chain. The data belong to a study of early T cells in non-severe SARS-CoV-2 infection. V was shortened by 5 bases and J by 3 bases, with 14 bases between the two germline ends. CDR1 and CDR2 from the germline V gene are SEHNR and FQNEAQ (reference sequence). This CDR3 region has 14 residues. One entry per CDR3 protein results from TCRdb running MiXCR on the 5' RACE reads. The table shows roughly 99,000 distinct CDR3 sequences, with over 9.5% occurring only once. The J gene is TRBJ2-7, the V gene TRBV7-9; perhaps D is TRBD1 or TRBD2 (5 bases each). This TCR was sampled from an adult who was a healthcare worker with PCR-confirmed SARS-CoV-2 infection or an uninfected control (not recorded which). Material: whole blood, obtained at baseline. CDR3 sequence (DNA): TGTGCCAGCAGCCCTCCGGGACGGAACTACGAGCAGTACTTC. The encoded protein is CASSPPGRNYEQYF.